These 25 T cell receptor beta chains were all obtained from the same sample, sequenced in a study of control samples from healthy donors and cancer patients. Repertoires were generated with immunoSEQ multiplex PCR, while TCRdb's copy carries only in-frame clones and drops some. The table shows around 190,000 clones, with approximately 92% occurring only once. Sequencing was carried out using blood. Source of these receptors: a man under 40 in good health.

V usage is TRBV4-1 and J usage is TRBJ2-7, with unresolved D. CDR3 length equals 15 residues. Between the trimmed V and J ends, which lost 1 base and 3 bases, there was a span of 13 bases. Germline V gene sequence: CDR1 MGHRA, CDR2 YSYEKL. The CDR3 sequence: CASSQGLVMRYEQYF. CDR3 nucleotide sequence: TGCGCCAGCAGCCAAGGGTTGGTAATGCGCTACGAGCAGTACTTC.

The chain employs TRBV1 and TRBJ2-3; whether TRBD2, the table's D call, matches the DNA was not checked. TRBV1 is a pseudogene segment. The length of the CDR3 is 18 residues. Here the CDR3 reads CTSSQDLGVAGSTDTQYF. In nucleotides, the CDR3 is TGCACCAGCAGCCAAGATCTCGGGGTAGCGGGGAGCACAGATACGCAGTATTTT.

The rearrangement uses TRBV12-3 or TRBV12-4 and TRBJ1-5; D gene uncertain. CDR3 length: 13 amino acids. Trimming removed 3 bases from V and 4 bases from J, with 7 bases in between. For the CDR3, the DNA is TGTGCCAGCAGTTTTGGACCTAATCAGCCCCAGCATTTT. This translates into CASSFGPNQPQHF.

The CDR3 protein is CASRPKRGLPLQPQHF. In DNA form, the CDR3 reads TGTGCCAGCAGACCCAAAAGGGGACTCCCCCTTCAGCCCCAGCATTTT. This chain uses TRBV28 with TRBJ1-5; TRBD1 is a possible D gene (5 bases). CDR3 length: 16 amino acids. The V gene's germline CDR1 is MDHEN and CDR2 SYDVKM. The V end was cut by 6 bases, the J end by 6 bases, with 21 bases between.

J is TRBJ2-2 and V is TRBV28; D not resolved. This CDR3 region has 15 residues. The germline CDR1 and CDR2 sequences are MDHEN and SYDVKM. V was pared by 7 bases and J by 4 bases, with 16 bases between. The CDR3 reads CASKDTRMGTGELFF. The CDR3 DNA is TGTGCCAGCAAGGATACGAGGATGGGCACCGGGGAGCTGTTTTTT.

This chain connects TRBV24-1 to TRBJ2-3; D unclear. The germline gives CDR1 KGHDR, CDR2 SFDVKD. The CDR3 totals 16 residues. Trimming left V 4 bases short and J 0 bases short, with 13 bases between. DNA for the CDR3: TGTGCCACCAGTGACGAACCCAAAACTAGCACAGATACGCAGTATTTT. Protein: CATSDEPKTSTDTQYF.

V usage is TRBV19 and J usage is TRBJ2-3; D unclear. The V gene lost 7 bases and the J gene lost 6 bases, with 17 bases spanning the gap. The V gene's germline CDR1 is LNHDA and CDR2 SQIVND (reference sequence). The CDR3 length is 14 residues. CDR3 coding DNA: TGTGCCAGTAATGGCCTGTCAAGAGCGGATACGCAGTATTTT. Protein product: CASNGLSRADTQYF.

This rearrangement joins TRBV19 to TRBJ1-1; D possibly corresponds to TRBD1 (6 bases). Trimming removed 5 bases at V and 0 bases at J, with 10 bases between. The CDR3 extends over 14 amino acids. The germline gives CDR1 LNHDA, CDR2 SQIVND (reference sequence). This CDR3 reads CASSPGHVNTEAFF. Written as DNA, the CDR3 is TGTGCCAGTAGTCCGGGACATGTGAACACTGAAGCTTTCTTT.

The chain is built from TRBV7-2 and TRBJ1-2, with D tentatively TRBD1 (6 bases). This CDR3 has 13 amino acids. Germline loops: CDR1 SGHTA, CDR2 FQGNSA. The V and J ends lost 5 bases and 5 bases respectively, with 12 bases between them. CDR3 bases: TGTGCCAGCAGCCTCGGGGGCCAATATGGCTACACCTTC. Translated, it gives CASSLGGQYGYTF.

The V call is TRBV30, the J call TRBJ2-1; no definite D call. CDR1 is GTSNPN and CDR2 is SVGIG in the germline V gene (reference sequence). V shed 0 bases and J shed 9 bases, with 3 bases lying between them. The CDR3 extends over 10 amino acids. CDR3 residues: CAWSVGEQFF. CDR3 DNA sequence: TGTGCCTGGAGTGTGGGTGAGCAGTTCTTC.

The CDR3 loop is CASSQDSGQANSPLHF. CDR3 nucleotides: TGTGCCAGCAGCCAAGATTCCGGACAGGCTAATTCACCCCTCCACTTT. V gene TRBV3-1 (or the pseudogene TRBV3-2) combines with J gene TRBJ1-6; 7 bases are a match to TRBD1. The CDR3 runs 16 residues. Germline V gene lookup returns CDR1 LGHDT and CDR2 YNNKEL (reference sequence). The V gene end was trimmed by 0 bases and the J gene end by 6 bases; junction bases not matched to a gene: 5.

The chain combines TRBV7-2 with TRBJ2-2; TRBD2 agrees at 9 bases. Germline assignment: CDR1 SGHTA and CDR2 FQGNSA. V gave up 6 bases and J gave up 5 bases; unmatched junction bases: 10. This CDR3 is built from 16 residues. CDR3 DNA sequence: TGTGCCAGCAGTTTTACCGGGACTAGCAGGACCGGGGAGCTGTTTTTT. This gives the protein CASSFTGTSRTGELFF.

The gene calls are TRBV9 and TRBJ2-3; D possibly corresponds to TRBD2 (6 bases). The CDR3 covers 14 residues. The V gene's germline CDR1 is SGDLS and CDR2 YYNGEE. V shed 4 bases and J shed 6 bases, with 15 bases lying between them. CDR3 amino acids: CASSSYAGGDTQYF. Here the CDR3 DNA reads TGTGCCAGCAGCTCGTATGCTGGGGGGGATACGCAGTATTTT.

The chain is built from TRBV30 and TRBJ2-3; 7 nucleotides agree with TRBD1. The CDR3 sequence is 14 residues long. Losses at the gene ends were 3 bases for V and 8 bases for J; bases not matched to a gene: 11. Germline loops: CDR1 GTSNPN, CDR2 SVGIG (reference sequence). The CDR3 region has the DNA TGTGCCTGGAGACGGGACAGCGAGGGCGGTACGCAGTATTTT. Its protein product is CAWRRDSEGGTQYF.

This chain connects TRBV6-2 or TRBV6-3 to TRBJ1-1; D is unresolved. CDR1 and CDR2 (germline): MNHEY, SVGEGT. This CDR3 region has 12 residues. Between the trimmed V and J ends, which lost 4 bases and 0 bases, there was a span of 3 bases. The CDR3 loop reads CASSSVNTEAFF. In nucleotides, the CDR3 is TGTGCCAGCAGTTCTGTGAACACTGAAGCTTTCTTT.

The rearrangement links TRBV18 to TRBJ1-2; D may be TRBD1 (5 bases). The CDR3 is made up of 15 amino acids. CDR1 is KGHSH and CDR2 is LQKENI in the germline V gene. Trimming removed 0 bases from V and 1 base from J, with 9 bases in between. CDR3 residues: CASSPPGDVNYGYTF. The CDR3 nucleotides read TGTGCCAGCTCACCACCGGGGGACGTTAACTATGGCTACACCTTC.

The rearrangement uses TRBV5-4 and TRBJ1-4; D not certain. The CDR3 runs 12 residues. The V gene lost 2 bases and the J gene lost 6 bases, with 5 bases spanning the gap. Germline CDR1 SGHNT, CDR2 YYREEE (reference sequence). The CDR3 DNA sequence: TGTGCCAGCAGCTTCGGTGATGAAAAACTGTTTTTT. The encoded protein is CASSFGDEKLFF.

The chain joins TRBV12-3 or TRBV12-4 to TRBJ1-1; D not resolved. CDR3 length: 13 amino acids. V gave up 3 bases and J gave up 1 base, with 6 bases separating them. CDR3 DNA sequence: TGTGCCAGCAGTTTCTGGGGGAACACTGAAGCTTTCTTT. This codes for CASSFWGNTEAFF.

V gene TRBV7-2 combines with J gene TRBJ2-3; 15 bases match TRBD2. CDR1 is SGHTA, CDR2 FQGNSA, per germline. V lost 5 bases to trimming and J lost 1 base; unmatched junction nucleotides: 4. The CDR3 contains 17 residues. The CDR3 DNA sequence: TGTGCCAGCAGCCCCTGGACTAGCGGGAGGGGCACAGATACGCAGTATTTT. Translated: CASSPWTSGRGTDTQYF.

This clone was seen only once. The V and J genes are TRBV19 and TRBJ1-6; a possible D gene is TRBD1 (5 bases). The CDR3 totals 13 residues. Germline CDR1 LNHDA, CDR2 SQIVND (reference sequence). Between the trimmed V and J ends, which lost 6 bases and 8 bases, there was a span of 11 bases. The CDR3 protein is CASRWGMDSPLHF. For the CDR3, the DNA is TGTGCCAGTAGGTGGGGCATGGATTCACCCCTCCACTTT.

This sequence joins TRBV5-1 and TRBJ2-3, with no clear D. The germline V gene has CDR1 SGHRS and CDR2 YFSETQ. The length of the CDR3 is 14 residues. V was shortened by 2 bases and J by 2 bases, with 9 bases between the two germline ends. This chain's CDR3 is CASSFHHNTDTQYF. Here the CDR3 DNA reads TGCGCCAGCAGCTTTCACCATAACACAGATACGCAGTATTTT.

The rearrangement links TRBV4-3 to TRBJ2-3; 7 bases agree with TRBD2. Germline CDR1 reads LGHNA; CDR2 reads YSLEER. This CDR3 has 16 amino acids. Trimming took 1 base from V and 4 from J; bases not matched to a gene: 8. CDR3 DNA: TGCGCCAGCAGCCAAGGAGCTAGCGGTACTTCAGATACGCAGTATTTT. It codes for CASSQGASGTSDTQYF.

In DNA form, the CDR3 reads TGTGCCAGCAGTTTCTTGCGGGGGGGAGCAGAGACCCAGTACTTC. Encoded protein: CASSFLRGGAETQYF. The V and J genes are TRBV28 and TRBJ2-5, with 9 bases identical to TRBD2. The CDR3 is 15 residues long. Germline lookup yields CDR1 MDHEN and CDR2 SYDVKM. Trimming at V came to 3 bases and at J to 4 bases, leaving 6 bases not matched to a gene.

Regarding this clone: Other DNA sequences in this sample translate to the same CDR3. The CDR3 nucleotides read TGCAGCGTTGTGGAAGGCACAGATACGCAGTATTTT. Translated, it gives CSVVEGTDTQYF. This chain connects TRBV29-1 to TRBJ2-3; unclear D gene. The ends were cut back, 4 bases at V and 1 base at J, with 6 bases in the middle. Looked up from germline, CDR1 is SQVTM and CDR2 is ANQGSEA. The CDR3 has 12 residues.

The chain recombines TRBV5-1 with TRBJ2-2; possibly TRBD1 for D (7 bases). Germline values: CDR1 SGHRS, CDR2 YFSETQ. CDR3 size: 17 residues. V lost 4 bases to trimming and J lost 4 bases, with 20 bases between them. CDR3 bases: TGCGCCAGCAGCATGGGGGATACCAGGGGGGCCACCGGGGAGCTGTTTTTT. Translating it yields CASSMGDTRGATGELFF.